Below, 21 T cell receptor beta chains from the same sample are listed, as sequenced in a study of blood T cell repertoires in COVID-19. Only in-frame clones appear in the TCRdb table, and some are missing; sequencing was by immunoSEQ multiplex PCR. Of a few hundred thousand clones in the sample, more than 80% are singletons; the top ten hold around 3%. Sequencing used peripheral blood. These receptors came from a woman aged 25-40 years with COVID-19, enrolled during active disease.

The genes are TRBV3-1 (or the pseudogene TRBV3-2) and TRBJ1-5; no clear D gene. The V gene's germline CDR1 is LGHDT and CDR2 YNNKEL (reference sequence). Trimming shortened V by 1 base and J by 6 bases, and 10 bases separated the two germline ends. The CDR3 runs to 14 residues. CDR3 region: CASSQASSVQPQHF. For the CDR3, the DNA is TGTGCCAGCAGCCAAGCGTCGTCAGTTCAGCCCCAGCATTTT.

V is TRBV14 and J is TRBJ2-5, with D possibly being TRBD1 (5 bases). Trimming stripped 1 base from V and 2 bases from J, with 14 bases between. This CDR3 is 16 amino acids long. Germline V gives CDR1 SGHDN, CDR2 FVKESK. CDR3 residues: CASSQGTLAAQETQYF. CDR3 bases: TGTGCCAGCAGCCAAGGGACACTCGCCGCACAAGAGACCCAGTACTTC.

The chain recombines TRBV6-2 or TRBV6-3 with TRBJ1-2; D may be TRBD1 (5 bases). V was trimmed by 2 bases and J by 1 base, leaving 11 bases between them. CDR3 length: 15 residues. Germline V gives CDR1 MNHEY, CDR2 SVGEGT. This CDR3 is CASSYPLDINYGYTF. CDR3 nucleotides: TGTGCCAGCAGTTACCCGTTGGACATTAACTATGGCTACACCTTC.

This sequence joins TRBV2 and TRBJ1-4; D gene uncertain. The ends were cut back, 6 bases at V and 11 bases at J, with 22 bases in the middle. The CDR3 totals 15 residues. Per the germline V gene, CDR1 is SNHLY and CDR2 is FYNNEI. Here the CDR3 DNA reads TGTGCCAGCAGGGCCGCGGCCATAACGTCGCAGAAACTGTTTTTT. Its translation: CASRAAAITSQKLFF.

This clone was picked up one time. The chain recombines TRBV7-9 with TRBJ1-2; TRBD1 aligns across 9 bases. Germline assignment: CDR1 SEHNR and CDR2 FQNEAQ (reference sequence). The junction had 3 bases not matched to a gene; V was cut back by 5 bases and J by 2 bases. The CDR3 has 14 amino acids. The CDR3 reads CASSPTGGNYGYTF. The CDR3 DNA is TGTGCCAGCAGCCCGACAGGGGGGAACTATGGCTACACCTTC.

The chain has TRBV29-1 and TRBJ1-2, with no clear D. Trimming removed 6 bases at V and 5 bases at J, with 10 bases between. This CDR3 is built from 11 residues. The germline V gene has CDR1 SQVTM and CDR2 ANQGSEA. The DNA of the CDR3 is TGCAGCGTCTCCGACTATTATGGCTACACCTTC. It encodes CSVSDYYGYTF. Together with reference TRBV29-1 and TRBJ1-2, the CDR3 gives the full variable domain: SAVISQKPSRDICQRGTSLTIQCQVDSQVTMMFWYRQQPGQSLTLIATANQGSEATYESGFVIDKFPISRPNLTFSTLTVSNMSPEDSSIYLCSVSDYYGYTFGSGTRLTVV.

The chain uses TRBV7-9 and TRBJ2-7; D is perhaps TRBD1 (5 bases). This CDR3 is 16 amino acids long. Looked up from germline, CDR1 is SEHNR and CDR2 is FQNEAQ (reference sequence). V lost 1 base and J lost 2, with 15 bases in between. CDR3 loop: CASSLEWTPDTYEQYF. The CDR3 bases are TGTGCCAGCAGCTTAGAGTGGACACCTGACACCTACGAGCAGTACTTC.

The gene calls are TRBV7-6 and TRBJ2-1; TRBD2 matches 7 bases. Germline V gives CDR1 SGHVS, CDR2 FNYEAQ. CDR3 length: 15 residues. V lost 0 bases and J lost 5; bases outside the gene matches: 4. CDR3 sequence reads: CASSLAGGPHNEQFF. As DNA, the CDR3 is TGTGCCAGCAGCTTAGCGGGAGGGCCCCACAATGAGCAGTTCTTC.

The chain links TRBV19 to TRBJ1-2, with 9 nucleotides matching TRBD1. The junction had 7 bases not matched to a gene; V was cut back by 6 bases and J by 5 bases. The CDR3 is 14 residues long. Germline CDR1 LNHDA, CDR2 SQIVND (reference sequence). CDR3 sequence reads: CASRAPGQGYGYTF. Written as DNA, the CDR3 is TGTGCCAGTAGGGCCCCGGGACAGGGTTATGGCTACACCTTC.

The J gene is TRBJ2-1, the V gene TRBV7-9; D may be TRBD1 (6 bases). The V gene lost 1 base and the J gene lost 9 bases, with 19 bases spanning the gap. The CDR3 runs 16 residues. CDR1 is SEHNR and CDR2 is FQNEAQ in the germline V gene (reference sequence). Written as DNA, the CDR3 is TGTGCCAGCAGCTTAGTCCCTCGGACAGTGTCGGGTGAGCAGTTCTTC. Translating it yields CASSLVPRTVSGEQFF.

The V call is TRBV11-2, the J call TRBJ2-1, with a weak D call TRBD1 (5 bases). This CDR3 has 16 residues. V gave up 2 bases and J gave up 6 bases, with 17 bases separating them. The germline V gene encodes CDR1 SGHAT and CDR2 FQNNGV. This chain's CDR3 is CASSLISTAGRNEQFF. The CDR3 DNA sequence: TGTGCCAGCAGCTTAATATCCACTGCAGGGCGCAATGAGCAGTTCTTC.

CDR3 coding DNA: TGTGCCAGTAGTATATACAGTTCCAATAGCAATCAGCCCCAGCATTTT. Its translation is CASSIYSSNSNQPQHF. V and J are TRBV19 and TRBJ1-5; D is unresolved. The V gene lost 2 bases and the J gene lost 0 bases, with 11 bases spanning the gap. The CDR3 runs 16 residues. The germline CDR1 and CDR2 sequences are LNHDA and SQIVND (reference sequence).

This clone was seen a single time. The CDR3 DNA sequence: TGTGCCAGTACCACCCGCGGGGTCGGGAACTATGGCTACACCTTC. It codes for CASTTRGVGNYGYTF. The V and J genes are TRBV7-2 and TRBJ1-2; D unresolved. CDR3 size: 15 residues. Germline assignment: CDR1 SGHTA and CDR2 FQGNSA. V gave up 9 bases and J gave up 2 bases, with 19 bases separating them.

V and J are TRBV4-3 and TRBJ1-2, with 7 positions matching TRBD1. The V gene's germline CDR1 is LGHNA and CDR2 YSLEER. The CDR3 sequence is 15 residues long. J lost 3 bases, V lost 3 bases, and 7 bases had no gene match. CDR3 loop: CASSQSRQGYYGYTF. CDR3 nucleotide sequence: TGCGCCAGCAGCCAGAGCCGACAGGGTTACTATGGCTACACCTTC.

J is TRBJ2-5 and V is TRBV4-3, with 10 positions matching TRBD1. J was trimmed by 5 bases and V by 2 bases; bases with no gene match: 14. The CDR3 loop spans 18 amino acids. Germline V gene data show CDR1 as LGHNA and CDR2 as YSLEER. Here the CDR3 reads CASSQSHLPGTGVETQYF. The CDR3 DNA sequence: TGCGCCAGCAGCCAATCCCACCTACCCGGGACAGGGGTCGAGACCCAGTACTTC.

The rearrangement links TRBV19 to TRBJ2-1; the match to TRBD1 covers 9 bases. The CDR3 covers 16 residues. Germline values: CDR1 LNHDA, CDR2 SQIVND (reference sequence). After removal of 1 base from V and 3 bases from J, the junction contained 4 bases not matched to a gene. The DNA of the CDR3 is TGTGCCAGTAGTATAGCGACAGGGGGGTTCTACAATGAGCAGTTCTTC. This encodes CASSIATGGFYNEQFF.

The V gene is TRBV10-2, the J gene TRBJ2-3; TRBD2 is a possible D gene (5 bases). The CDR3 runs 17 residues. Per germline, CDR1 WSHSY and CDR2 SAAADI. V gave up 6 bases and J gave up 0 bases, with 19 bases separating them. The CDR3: CASSPLEGTHSTDTQYF. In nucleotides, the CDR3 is TGCGCCAGCAGCCCCCTCGAGGGAACCCATAGCACAGATACGCAGTATTTT.

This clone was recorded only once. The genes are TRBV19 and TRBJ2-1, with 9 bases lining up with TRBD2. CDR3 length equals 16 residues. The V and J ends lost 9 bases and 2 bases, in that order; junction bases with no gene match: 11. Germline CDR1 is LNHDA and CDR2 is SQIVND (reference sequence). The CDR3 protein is CASIFQAGGPYNEQFF. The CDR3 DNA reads TGTGCCAGCATATTTCAGGCGGGAGGGCCCTACAATGAGCAGTTCTTC. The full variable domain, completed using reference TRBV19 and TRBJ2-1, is DGGITQSPKYLFRKEGQNVTLSCEQNLNHDAMYWYRQDPGQGLRLIYYSQIVNDFQKGDIAEGYSVSREKKESFPLTVTSAQKNPTAFYLCASIFQAGGPYNEQFFGPGTRLTVL.

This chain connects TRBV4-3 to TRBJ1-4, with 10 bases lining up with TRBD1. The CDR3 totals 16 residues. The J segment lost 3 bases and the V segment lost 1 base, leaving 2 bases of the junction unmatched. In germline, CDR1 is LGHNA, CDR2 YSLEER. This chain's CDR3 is CASSQAGQGSNEKLFF. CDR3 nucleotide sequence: TGCGCCAGCAGCCAAGCGGGACAGGGGTCTAATGAAAAACTGTTTTTT.

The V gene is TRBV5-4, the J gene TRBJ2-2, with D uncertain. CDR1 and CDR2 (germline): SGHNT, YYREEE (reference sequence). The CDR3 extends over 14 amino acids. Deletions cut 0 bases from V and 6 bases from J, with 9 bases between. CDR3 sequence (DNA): TGTGCCAGCAGCTTGGTGTCGGGTTCCGGGGAGCTGTTTTTT. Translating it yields CASSLVSGSGELFF.

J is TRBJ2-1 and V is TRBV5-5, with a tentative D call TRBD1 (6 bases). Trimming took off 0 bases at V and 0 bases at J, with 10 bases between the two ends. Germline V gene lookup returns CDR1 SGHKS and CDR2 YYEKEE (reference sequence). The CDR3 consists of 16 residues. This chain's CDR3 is CASSLDGDTSYNEQFF. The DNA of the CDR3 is TGTGCCAGCAGCTTGGATGGGGACACCTCCTACAATGAGCAGTTCTTC.